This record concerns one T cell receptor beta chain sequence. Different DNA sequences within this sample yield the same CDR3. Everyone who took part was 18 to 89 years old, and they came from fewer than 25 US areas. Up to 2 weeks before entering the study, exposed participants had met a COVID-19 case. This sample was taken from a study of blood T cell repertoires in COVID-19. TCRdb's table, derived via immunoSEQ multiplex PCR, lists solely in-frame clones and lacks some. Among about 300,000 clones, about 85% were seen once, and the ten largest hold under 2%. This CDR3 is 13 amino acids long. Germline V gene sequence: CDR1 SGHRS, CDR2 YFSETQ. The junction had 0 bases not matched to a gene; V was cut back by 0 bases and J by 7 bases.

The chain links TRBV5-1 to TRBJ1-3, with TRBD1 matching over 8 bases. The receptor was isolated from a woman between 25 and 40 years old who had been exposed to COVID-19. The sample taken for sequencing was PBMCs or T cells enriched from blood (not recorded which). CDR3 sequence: CASSLGQGNTIYF. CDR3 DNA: TGCGCCAGCAGCTTGGGACAGGGGAACACCATATATTTT.